The sequence of this T cell receptor beta chain was determined in a study of blood T cell repertoires in COVID-19. Study at large: COVID-19 samples, acute and convalescent, were from the United States, Italy and Spain. From T cells, B-cell-depleted T cells, or PBMCs came the material, which was cDNA or gDNA.

This table comes from immunoSEQ multiplex PCR, and its TCRdb copy is limited to in-frame clones, with some not included. The table lists around 200,000 clones, around 78% of them singletons, with roughly 2.8% in the top ten. The CDR3 totals 17 residues. The germline CDR1 and CDR2 sequences are SGHNT and YYREEE (reference sequence). J gave up 2 bases and V 3 bases, and 11 bases lay outside the gene matches. The receptor comes from a woman older than 75 with active or convalescent COVID-19. The chain links TRBV5-4 to TRBJ2-3; 8 bases are a match to TRBD2. The material sequenced was peripheral blood. CDR3 protein: CASSSGLAGMSTDTQYF. The CDR3 nucleotides read TGTGCCAGCAGCTCCGGGTTAGCGGGGATGTCCACAGATACGCAGTATTTT.